The source of this TCR beta chain is a study of cytomegalovirus exposure and HLA in healthy donors. The study, taken as a whole, reports: In a later analysis, the majority of CMV-associated beta chains seemingly showed HLA restriction.

Primers: 60 Vbeta forward and 13 Jbeta reverse. TCRdb's copy holds only in-frame clones and misses some; the assay was immunoSEQ multiplex PCR. The sample has about 190,000 clones, approximately 81% seen once. J gave up 4 bases and V 0 bases, and 10 bases lay outside the gene matches. From germline, CDR1 is SGDLS and CDR2 YYNGEE. CDR3 length: 17 amino acids. Worth noting for this clone: The antigen is not known.

Whereas donors were nominally healthy upon sampling, unrecorded immune exposures were probable. This sequence originates from a boy aged 5-17 years in good health and CMV-seronegative. Sequenced: PBMCs. The chain has TRBV9 and TRBJ2-5; 9 nucleotides align to TRBD1. The CDR3 DNA follows: TGTGCCAGCAGCGTAGACCCGACAGGGGGTAATCTAGAGACCCAGTACTTC. This gives the protein CASSVDPTGGNLETQYF.